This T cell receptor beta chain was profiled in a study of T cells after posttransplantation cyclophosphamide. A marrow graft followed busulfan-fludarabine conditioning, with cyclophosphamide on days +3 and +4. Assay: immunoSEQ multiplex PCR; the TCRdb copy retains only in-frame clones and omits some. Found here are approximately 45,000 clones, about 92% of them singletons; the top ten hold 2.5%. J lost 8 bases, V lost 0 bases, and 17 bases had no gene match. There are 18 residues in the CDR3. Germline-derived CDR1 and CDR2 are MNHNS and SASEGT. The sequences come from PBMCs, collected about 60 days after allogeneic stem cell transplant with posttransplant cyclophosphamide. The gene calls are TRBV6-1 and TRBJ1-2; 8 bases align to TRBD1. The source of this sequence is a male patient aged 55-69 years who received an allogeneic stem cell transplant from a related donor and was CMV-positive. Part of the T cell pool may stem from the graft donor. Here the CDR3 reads CASSEALGDKTGEGGYTF. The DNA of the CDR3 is TGTGCCAGCAGTGAAGCGCTGGGGGACAAGACAGGGGAGGGCGGCTACACCTTC.